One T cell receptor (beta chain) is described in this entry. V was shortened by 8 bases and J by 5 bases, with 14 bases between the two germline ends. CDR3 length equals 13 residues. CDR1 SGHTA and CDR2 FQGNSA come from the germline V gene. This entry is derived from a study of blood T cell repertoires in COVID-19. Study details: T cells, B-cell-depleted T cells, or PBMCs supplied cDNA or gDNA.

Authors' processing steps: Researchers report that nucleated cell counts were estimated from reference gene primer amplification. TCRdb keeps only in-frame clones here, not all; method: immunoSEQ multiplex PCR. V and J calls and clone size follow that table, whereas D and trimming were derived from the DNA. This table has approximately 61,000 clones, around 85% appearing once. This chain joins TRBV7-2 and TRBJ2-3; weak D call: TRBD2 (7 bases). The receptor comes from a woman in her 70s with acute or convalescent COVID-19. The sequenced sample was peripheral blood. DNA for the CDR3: TGTGCCAGCTTGCACAGGGAGGGAGATACGCAGTATTTT. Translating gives CASLHREGDTQYF.